The sequence of this T cell receptor (beta chain) was determined in a study of cytomegalovirus exposure and HLA in healthy donors. Of note for this clone: Antigen unknown.

This CDR3 is built from 13 residues. V was pared by 5 bases and J by 4 bases, with 11 bases between. Germline CDR1 reads SGHTA; CDR2 reads FQGNSA. PCR used 60 Vbeta primers and 13 Jbeta primers. Here immunoSEQ multiplex PCR was the method, and the copy in TCRdb shows in-frame clones only, minus some. This sample has around 140,000 clones; over 70% occur once, and the top ten carry approximately 4.1%. Points from the study as a whole: CMV serostatus was the sole immune exposure data available.

Input material: PBMCs. This TCR was sampled from a man aged 35 to 55 in good health and CMV-seronegative. The chain employs TRBV7-2 and TRBJ1-1, with D hard to call. The CDR3 nucleotides are TGTGCCAGCAGCCGTAGGAGGGTCACTGAAGCTTTCTTT. Translating it yields CASSRRRVTEAFF.